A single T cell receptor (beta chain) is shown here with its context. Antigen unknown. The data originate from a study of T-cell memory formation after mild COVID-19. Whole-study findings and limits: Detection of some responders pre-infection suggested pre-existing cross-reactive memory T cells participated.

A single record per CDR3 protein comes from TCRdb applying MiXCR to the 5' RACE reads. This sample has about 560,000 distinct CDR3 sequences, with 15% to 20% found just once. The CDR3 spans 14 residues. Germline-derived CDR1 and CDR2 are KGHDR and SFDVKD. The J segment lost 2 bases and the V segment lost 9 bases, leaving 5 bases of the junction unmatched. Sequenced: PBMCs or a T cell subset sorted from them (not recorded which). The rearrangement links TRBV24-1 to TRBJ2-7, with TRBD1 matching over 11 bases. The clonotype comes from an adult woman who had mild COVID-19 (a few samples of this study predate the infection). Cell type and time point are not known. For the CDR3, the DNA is TGTGCCACCGCACCGGGACAGGGGGCCTACGAGCAGTACTTC. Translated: CATAPGQGAYEQYF.